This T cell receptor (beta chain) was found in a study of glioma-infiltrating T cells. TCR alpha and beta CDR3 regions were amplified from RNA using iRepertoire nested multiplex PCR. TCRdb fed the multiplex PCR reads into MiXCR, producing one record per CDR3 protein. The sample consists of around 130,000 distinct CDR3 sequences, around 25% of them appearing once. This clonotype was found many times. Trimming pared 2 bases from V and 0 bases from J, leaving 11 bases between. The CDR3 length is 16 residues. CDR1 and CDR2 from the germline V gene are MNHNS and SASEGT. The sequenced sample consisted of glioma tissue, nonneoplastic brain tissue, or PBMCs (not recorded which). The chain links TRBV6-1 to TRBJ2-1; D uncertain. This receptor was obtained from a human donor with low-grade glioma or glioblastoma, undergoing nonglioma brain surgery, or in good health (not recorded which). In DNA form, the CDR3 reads TGTGCCAGCAGTGAATTTCTGGCCCGCTCCTACAATGAGCAGTTCTTC. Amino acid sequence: CASSEFLARSYNEQFF.